The clone carrying this T cell receptor (beta chain) was observed a single time. Trimming cost V 0 bases and J 8 bases, with 4 bases left between them. Germline lookup yields CDR1 DFQATT and CDR2 SNEGSKA (reference sequence). This CDR3 contains 11 residues. An expansion of CD8+CD57+ cells by flow cytometry had been shown in patients chosen for sequencing. The sample belongs to a study of CD8+CD57+ T cells in acquired aplastic anemia. Genomic DNA templated the TCR beta VDJ and CDR3 profiling. Each CDR3 protein is one row after TCRdb ran MiXCR on the reads. The sample carries about 200,000 distinct CDR3 sequences, roughly 45% recorded once.

Sequenced material: sorted CD4+, CD8+, or CD8+CD57+ T cells (not recorded which) from PBMCs. The sequence was collected from a human donor with aplastic anemia. The chain is built from TRBV20-1 and TRBJ1-4; the D is unclear. The CDR3 spells CSARDGEKLFF. CDR3 nucleotide sequence: TGCAGTGCTAGAGATGGCGAAAAACTGTTTTTT.